These 23 T cell receptor beta chains came from one sample sequenced in a study of regulatory T cells in long-lasting Graves disease. Time point given: persistent/refractory GD, antithyroid drugs over 5 years with positive TRAb. PBMC-derived RNA was used for the TCR library. CDR3 regions were amplified by Arm-PCR using iRepertoire HTBI primers to build TCR beta libraries. One entry per CDR3 protein, called by TCRdb with MiXCR from the multiplex PCR reads. Among about 460,000 distinct CDR3 sequences listed, 22% were seen once. The source material was peripheral blood mononuclear cells (PBMCs), sampled when the disease was refractory, from a patient treated with antithyroid drugs. These receptors were collected from a female donor with Graves disease.

The V and J genes are TRBV9 and TRBJ2-2; TRBD2 is a possible D gene (5 bases). Between the trimmed V and J ends, which lost 1 base and 5 bases, there was a span of 15 bases. Germline values: CDR1 SGDLS, CDR2 YYNGEE. This CDR3 spans 16 amino acids. The CDR3 region is CASSVRVTPGTGELFF. In nucleotides, the CDR3 is TGTGCCAGCAGCGTACGGGTCACTCCGGGGACCGGGGAGCTGTTTTTT. Supplemented by reference TRBV9 and TRBJ2-2, the full variable domain reads DSGVTQTPKHLITATGQRVTLRCSPRSGDLSVYWYQQSLDQGLQFLIQYYNGEERAKGNILERFSAQQFPDLHSELNLSSLELGDSALYFCASSVRVTPGTGELFFGEGSRLTVL.

In regard to this clonotype: This clone may be a read error of a much larger clone one base away. The rearrangement links TRBV6-2 or TRBV6-3 to TRBJ1-4; a possible D gene is TRBD1 (5 bases). The CDR3 has 15 amino acids. Germline assignment: CDR1 MNHEY and CDR2 SVGEGT. Trimming removed 6 bases from V and 4 bases from J, with 15 bases in between. The CDR3: CASRGRDGLNEKLFF. DNA for the CDR3: TGTGCCAGCAGGGGCCGGGACGGTCTTAATGAAAAACTGTTTTTT.

About this clonotype: A much larger clone lies a single base off, so this may be a read error. The rearrangement links TRBV24-1 to TRBJ2-2; 10 bases are shared with TRBD1. V was clipped by 4 bases and J by 6 bases; unmatched bases: 7. Germline CDR1 reads KGHDR; CDR2 reads SFDVKD. The CDR3 runs to 16 residues. The CDR3 nucleotides are TGTGCCACCAGTGAGACCGGGACAGGGGACGCCGGGGAGCTGTTTTTT. Its translation is CATSETGTGDAGELFF.

Note on this clonotype: A much larger clone lies a single base off, so this may be a read error. The J gene is TRBJ1-2, the V gene TRBV5-6; 9 nucleotides agree with TRBD1. There are 16 residues in the CDR3. Germline V CDR1 and CDR2: SGHDT, YYEEEE. This CDR3 is CASSPPGQGRGHGCTF. The CDR3 bases are TGTGCCAGCAGCCCGCCGGGACAGGGCAGAGGCCATGGCTGCACCTTC.

This clonotype showed up many times. The chain couples TRBV19 to TRBJ2-5, with 8 bases identical to TRBD1. The CDR3 runs 16 residues. Per germline, CDR1 LNHDA and CDR2 SQIVND (reference sequence). V trimming: 3 bases; J trimming: 5 bases; junction bases outside the gene matches: 11. CDR3 DNA: TGTGCCAGTAGTATGTTGCCAGGGGGCAGGAGGGAGACCCAGTACTTC. This codes for CASSMLPGGRRETQYF.

The sample holds many counts of this clonotype. CDR3 sequence: CASSERRGTSGIGETQYF. CDR3 in DNA: TGTGCCAGCAGTGAAAGGAGGGGGACTAGCGGGATTGGAGAGACCCAGTACTTC. V is TRBV6-1 and J is TRBJ2-5; 13 nucleotides match TRBD2. Germline V gene lookup returns CDR1 MNHNS and CDR2 SASEGT. The V gene end was trimmed by 2 bases and the J gene end by 4 bases; junction bases not matched to a gene: 10. The CDR3 has 18 residues.

J is TRBJ2-5 and V is TRBV7-9; D is ambiguous. The J call is uncertain, as TRBJ2-7 better fits the DNA end. This CDR3 spans 15 amino acids. The germline V gene has CDR1 SEHNR and CDR2 FQNEAQ (reference sequence). CDR3 amino acids: CASSPKGQPPYEQYF. The DNA for the CDR3 is TGTGCCAGCAGCCCGAAAGGCCAGCCGCCTTACGAGCAGTACTTC.

The chain links TRBV5-6 to TRBJ1-1; a weak D match, TRBD1 (5 bases). The CDR3 sequence is 15 residues long. Trimming removed 0 bases at V and 3 bases at J, with 12 bases between. Per germline, CDR1 SGHDT and CDR2 YYEEEE. CDR3 sequence (DNA): TGTGCCAGCAGCTTGGTGGGACTTCGGTACACTGAAGCTTTCTTT. The encoded protein is CASSLVGLRYTEAFF.

This clonotype was detected a few times. This sequence may be a read error, since a much larger clone differs from it by one base. The chain links TRBV25-1 to TRBJ1-2; TRBD1 aligns across 8 bases. Germline V gives CDR1 MGHDK, CDR2 SYGVNS. CDR3 size: 13 residues. Trimming cost V 5 bases and J 8 bases; bases outside gene matches: 7. The CDR3 here is CASSRRGRGGYTF. CDR3 DNA sequence: TGTGCCAGCAGTCGCAGGGGGCGCGGAGGCTACACCTTC.

This clonotype was recorded at least ten times. CDR3 nucleotide sequence: TGTGCCAGCAGTGAAGTGTCGACAGGGGGCTATGGCTACACCTTC. Encoded protein: CASSEVSTGGYGYTF. The V call is TRBV2, the J call TRBJ1-2; 9 bases line up with TRBD1. The CDR3 runs to 15 residues. Germline-derived CDR1 and CDR2 are SNHLY and FYNNEI. With V trimmed by 1 base and J by 4 bases, 4 bases remained unmatched. Filled out from reference TRBV2 and TRBJ1-2, the complete variable domain reads EPEVTQTPSHQVTQMGQEVILRCVPISNHLYFYWYRQILGQKVEFLVSFYNNEISEKSEIFDDQFSVERPDGSNFTLKIRSTKLEDSAMYFCASSEVSTGGYGYTFGSGTRLTVV.

In the case of this clonotype: Since a much larger clone is just one base distant, this may be a read error. J is TRBJ1-5 and V is TRBV28; TRBD1 might be the D (5 bases). The CDR3 has 15 residues. V was cut by 11 bases and J by 7 bases, with 24 bases left in between. In germline, CDR1 is MDHEN, CDR2 SYDVKM. This CDR3 reads CAGFGGGIHAQPQHF. The CDR3 DNA reads as TGTGCCGGCTTCGGGGGGGGGATACACGCGCAGCCCCAGCATTTT.

The chain links TRBV11-2 to TRBJ1-6; 7 bases match TRBD1. The CDR3 runs 15 residues. J gave up 5 bases and V 4 bases, and 5 bases lay outside the gene matches. Germline assignment: CDR1 SGHAT and CDR2 FQNNGV. Here the CDR3 reads CASSSAGTDNSPLHF. The CDR3, as DNA: TGTGCCAGCAGCTCAGCGGGGACAGATAATTCACCCCTCCACTTT.

In this sample, this clonotype turned up many times. The rearrangement joins TRBV6-1 to TRBJ2-7, with 10 positions matching TRBD2. The CDR3 loop spans 15 amino acids. Per germline, CDR1 MNHNS and CDR2 SASEGT. V trimming: 6 bases; J trimming: 4 bases; junction bases outside the gene matches: 9. CDR3 amino acids: CASRDLAGVNYEQYF. The CDR3 DNA sequence: TGTGCCAGCAGGGACCTAGCGGGAGTGAATTACGAGCAGTACTTC.

This rearrangement joins TRBV20-1 to TRBJ2-1, with no clear D. This CDR3 is built from 13 residues. Germline CDR1 DFQATT, CDR2 SNEGSKA (reference sequence). The germline V and J ends were trimmed by 3 bases and 7 bases, with 13 bases remaining between them. CDR3 in DNA: TGCAGTGCTAGGGCAGCAGGCCCGAATGAGCAGTTCTTC. Residues: CSARAAGPNEQFF.

This clonotype showed up many times. The rearrangement links TRBV7-2 to TRBJ2-7, with 13 bases lining up with TRBD2. There are 14 residues in the CDR3. With 6 bases clipped from V and 8 bases from J, the junction kept 7 bases outside the gene matches. In germline, CDR1 is SGHTA, CDR2 FQGNSA. CDR3 sequence: CASREGLAGDQQYF. In DNA form, the CDR3 reads TGTGCCAGCAGGGAAGGACTAGCGGGAGACCAGCAGTACTTC.

This clonotype came up many times. V usage is TRBV6-1 and J usage is TRBJ2-5; maybe TRBD2 (5 bases). In germline, CDR1 is MNHNS, CDR2 SASEGT. The CDR3 has 13 amino acids. Trimming took 7 bases from V and 7 from J, leaving 16 bases between them. CDR3 amino acids: CASKTGIWGTQYF. CDR3 coding DNA: TGTGCCAGCAAGACGGGAATTTGGGGGACCCAGTACTTC.

V usage is TRBV27 and J usage is TRBJ1-1; D might be TRBD1 (5 bases). The ends were cut back, 4 bases at V and 5 bases at J, with 11 bases in the middle. The CDR3 runs 13 residues. The germline V gene has CDR1 MNHEY and CDR2 SMNVEV (reference sequence). The CDR3 nucleotides are TGTGCCAGCAGTTCCGGGGGAATGACTGAAGCTTTCTTT. This sequence encodes CASSSGGMTEAFF.

In its sample, this clonotype was seen a few times. J is TRBJ1-2 and V is TRBV4-3; 7 bases map to TRBD1. CDR1 and CDR2 from the germline V gene are LGHNA and YSLEER. The CDR3 runs 14 residues. V was pared by 1 base and J by 4 bases, with 3 bases of the junction left unmatched. This CDR3 reads CASSQAQGSYGYTF. CDR3 DNA sequence: TGCGCCAGCAGCCAAGCACAGGGGAGCTATGGCTACACCTTC.

This clonotype was seen at least ten times. The chain is built from TRBV15 and TRBJ1-4, with unresolved D. V lost 4 bases and J 6 bases, leaving 9 bases between the germline ends. The germline V gene encodes CDR1 LNHNV and CDR2 YYDKDF (reference sequence). This CDR3 has 13 residues. CDR3 region: CATSTGRDEKLFF. CDR3 DNA sequence: TGTGCCACCAGCACCGGGAGAGATGAAAAACTGTTTTTT. The variable domain in full, with the rest retrieved from reference TRBV15 and TRBJ1-4, is DAMVIQNPRYQVTQFGKPVTLSCSQTLNHNVMYWYQQKSSQAPKLLFHYYDKDFNNEADTPDNFQSRRPNTSFCFLDIRSPGLGDTAMYLCATSTGRDEKLFFGSGTQLSVL.

The chain employs TRBV19 and TRBJ1-2; TRBD1 matches at 7 bases. V lost 6 bases and J lost 8; bases outside the gene matches: 9. The length of the CDR3 is 13 residues. The germline CDR1 and CDR2 sequences are LNHDA and SQIVND (reference sequence). For the CDR3, the DNA is TGTGCCAGTAGCCCCGACAGGGAGGAGGGCTACACCTTC. This codes for CASSPDREEGYTF.

The chain is built from TRBV18 and TRBJ1-2; D is possibly TRBD1 (6 bases). V was clipped by 2 bases and J by 8 bases, with 12 bases between them. The germline V gene has CDR1 KGHSH and CDR2 LQKENI. CDR3 length: 13 residues. This CDR3 reads CASSPYEGGGYTF. Written as DNA, the CDR3 is TGTGCCAGCTCACCATATGAGGGGGGAGGCTACACCTTC. The full variable domain, its missing parts supplied by reference TRBV18 and TRBJ1-2, is NAGVMQNPRHLVRRRGQEARLRCSPMKGHSHVYWYRQLPEEGLKFMVYLQKENIIDESGMPKERFSAEFPKEGPSILRIQQVVRGDSAAYFCASSPYEGGGYTFGSGTRLTVV.

This clonotype occurred a few times. The chain joins TRBV19 to TRBJ1-5, with a tentative D call TRBD1 (5 bases). CDR1 is LNHDA and CDR2 is SQIVND in the germline V gene (reference sequence). The CDR3 covers 15 residues. V dropped 9 bases and J dropped 2 bases, with 17 bases sitting between them. CDR3 region: CASSYGASGNQPQHF. In DNA, the CDR3 is TGTGCCAGCAGCTATGGGGCAAGTGGCAATCAGCCCCAGCATTTT.

The V and J genes are TRBV6-2 or TRBV6-3 and TRBJ2-4; the D gene is possibly TRBD2 (6 bases). V gave up 6 bases and J gave up 2 bases, with 20 bases separating them. There are 17 residues in the CDR3. Germline values: CDR1 MNHEY, CDR2 SVGEGT. The CDR3 reads CASRAGGVGSSKNIQYF. CDR3 DNA sequence: TGTGCCAGCAGAGCCGGCGGGGTTGGCAGCTCCAAAAACATTCAGTACTTC.